The 16 T cell receptor beta chains below all came from one sample that was sequenced in a study of cytomegalovirus exposure and HLA in healthy donors. The PCR was carried out with 60 Vbeta primers and 13 Jbeta primers. Sequencing was performed with immunoSEQ multiplex PCR; in TCRdb, only in-frame clones are kept and a portion is missing. The sample has around 150,000 clones, about 80% seen once; the top ten hold approximately 2.3%. The sequencing input was PBMCs. The receptors stem from a man in his thirties or forties in good health and CMV-seronegative.

The chain joins TRBV2 to TRBJ1-2; D might be TRBD1 (6 bases). With 6 bases removed from V and 3 bases from J, the gap between germline ends came to 29 bases. Germline CDR1 SNHLY, CDR2 FYNNEI. The CDR3 runs 19 residues. The CDR3 loop is CASRRFYRARLRGYYGYTF. Written as DNA, the CDR3 is TGTGCCAGCAGGAGATTCTACAGGGCTCGACTGCGCGGATACTATGGCTACACCTTC.

The V gene is TRBV9, the J gene TRBJ2-1; 10 bases fit TRBD2. Germline V CDR1 and CDR2: SGDLS, YYNGEE. CDR3 length equals 15 residues. V shed 1 base, J shed 5 bases, and the junction held 3 bases outside the gene matches. This CDR3 reads CASSVRTSGDNEQFF. CDR3 DNA: TGTGCCAGCAGCGTACGGACTAGCGGAGACAATGAGCAGTTCTTC.

The V call is TRBV6-6, the J call TRBJ1-1; TRBD1 matches 7 bases. The germline V gene encodes CDR1 MNHNY and CDR2 SVGAGI (reference sequence). CDR3 length equals 15 residues. Trimming removed 5 bases from V and 5 bases from J; junction bases left unmatched: 11. CDR3 coding DNA: TGTGCCAGCAGTCATCTCAGGGGGATGGATACTGAAGCTTTCTTT. Translated, it gives CASSHLRGMDTEAFF.

V and J are TRBV28 and TRBJ1-1; D gene ambiguous. The length of the CDR3 is 12 residues. V was cut by 8 bases and J by 1 base, with 8 bases left in between. Germline-derived CDR1 and CDR2 are MDHEN and SYDVKM. The CDR3 DNA reads TGTGCCAGCGGAGATTCGAACACTGAAGCTTTCTTT. Residues: CASGDSNTEAFF.

DNA of the CDR3: TGTGCCAGCAGTTCCCTCCCGGGACTTCAGTTCTTC. As protein: CASSSLPGLQFF. The rearrangement joins TRBV28 to TRBJ2-1, with D maybe TRBD2 (6 bases). Trimming left V 4 bases short and J 13 bases short, with 14 bases between. The CDR3 totals 12 residues. Germline CDR1 and CDR2: MDHEN and SYDVKM.

V is TRBV2 and J is TRBJ1-4; no clear D gene. Germline assignment: CDR1 SNHLY and CDR2 FYNNEI. The CDR3 extends over 11 amino acids. V was cut by 3 bases and J by 8 bases, with 4 bases left in between. As DNA, the CDR3 is TGTGCCAGCAGTGAGTCGGAAAAACTGTTTTTT. Translated, it gives CASSESEKLFF.

This clone appeared once. CDR3 region: CSVSRTSLETQYF. The CDR3 DNA follows: TGCAGCGTTTCTAGGACTTCCTTGGAGACCCAGTACTTC. V is TRBV29-1 and J is TRBJ2-5; D possibly corresponds to TRBD2 (5 bases). The CDR3 runs 13 residues. Germline V gene lookup returns CDR1 SQVTM and CDR2 ANQGSEA. The V end was cut by 5 bases, the J end by 5 bases, with 15 bases between.

V usage is TRBV28 and J usage is TRBJ1-2; TRBD1 matches at 8 bases. V gave up 2 bases and J gave up 4 bases; unmatched junction bases: 6. The CDR3 runs to 15 residues. The germline V gene encodes CDR1 MDHEN and CDR2 SYDVKM. The CDR3 DNA reads TGTGCCAGCAGTTTAGGGGCAGGGGGCGCCTATGGCTACACCTTC. Translating gives CASSLGAGGAYGYTF.

Many counts were recorded for this clone. Other DNA sequences in the sample encode the same CDR3. The V gene is TRBV2, the J gene TRBJ2-2; D call uncertain. Germline CDR1 and CDR2: SNHLY and FYNNEI. V lost 4 bases and J 3 bases, leaving 3 bases between the germline ends. The length of the CDR3 is 12 residues. CDR3 sequence: CASSGDTGELFF. CDR3 bases: TGTGCCAGCAGTGGAGACACCGGGGAGCTGTTTTTT.

This clone appeared a single time. This chain links TRBV28 with TRBJ2-5; maybe TRBD2 (6 bases). Germline values: CDR1 MDHEN, CDR2 SYDVKM. Trimming pared 5 bases from V and 5 bases from J, leaving 15 bases between. There are 14 residues in the CDR3. The CDR3: CASSPLGLEETQYF. The CDR3 coding sequence is TGTGCCAGCAGTCCACTGGGACTCGAGGAGACCCAGTACTTC.

The chain carries TRBV19 and TRBJ2-7; 12 nucleotides match TRBD1. The germline gives CDR1 LNHDA, CDR2 SQIVND (reference sequence). Trimming took 1 base from V and 6 from J; bases not matched to a gene: 4. This CDR3 is 15 amino acids long. The CDR3 coding sequence is TGTGCCAGTAGTATAGTTGGGACAGGGGGCAGCGAGCAGTACTTC. Residues: CASSIVGTGGSEQYF.

The chain has TRBV6-5 and TRBJ1-5, with TRBD1 as a possible D gene (6 bases). Germline-derived CDR1 and CDR2 are MNHEY and SVGAGI. V was clipped by 6 bases and J by 1 base, with 13 bases between them. This CDR3 comprises 15 residues. The CDR3 nucleotides read TGTGCCAGCAGCCGAACAGGGTTGAGCAATCAGCCCCAGCATTTT. It encodes CASSRTGLSNQPQHF.

This clone has only a few counts. This rearrangement joins TRBV19 to TRBJ2-7, with 8 positions matching TRBD1. V gave up 6 bases and J gave up 2 bases; unmatched junction bases: 9. The CDR3 consists of 15 residues. CDR1 and CDR2 from the germline V gene are LNHDA and SQIVND (reference sequence). The CDR3 loop reads CASRRQDRVAYEQYF. The CDR3, as DNA: TGTGCCAGTAGGCGACAGGACAGGGTAGCCTACGAGCAGTACTTC.

Written as DNA, the CDR3 is TGCGCCAGCAGCCAAGGCCAGTTGGAGACCCAGTACTTC. Translation gives CASSQGQLETQYF. This chain joins TRBV4-1 and TRBJ2-5; D is uncertain. The length of the CDR3 is 13 residues. V was pared by 1 base and J by 5 bases, with 8 bases between. Looked up from germline, CDR1 is MGHRA and CDR2 is YSYEKL.

This clone was counted a few times. Distinct nucleotide sequences in the sample also encode this CDR3. The rearrangement links TRBV25-1 to TRBJ1-1; D is possibly TRBD1 (5 bases). V lost 4 bases, J lost 2 bases, and 11 bases lay in between. This CDR3 spans 14 amino acids. Germline CDR1 MGHDK, CDR2 SYGVNS. CDR3 sequence reads: CASSGNTGNTEAFF. In DNA form, the CDR3 reads TGTGCCAGCAGTGGCAATACAGGTAACACTGAAGCTTTCTTT.

This clone was seen a few times. V usage is TRBV10-3 and J usage is TRBJ2-1; 12 bases match TRBD2. The CDR3 consists of 16 residues. Germline loops: CDR1 ENHRY, CDR2 SYGVKD. V lost 6 bases, J lost 9 bases, and 12 bases stayed unmatched. CDR3 nucleotides: TGTGCCATCAGGCACCAGACTAGCGGGAGAGATAGTGAGCAGTTCTTC. Protein: CAIRHQTSGRDSEQFF.